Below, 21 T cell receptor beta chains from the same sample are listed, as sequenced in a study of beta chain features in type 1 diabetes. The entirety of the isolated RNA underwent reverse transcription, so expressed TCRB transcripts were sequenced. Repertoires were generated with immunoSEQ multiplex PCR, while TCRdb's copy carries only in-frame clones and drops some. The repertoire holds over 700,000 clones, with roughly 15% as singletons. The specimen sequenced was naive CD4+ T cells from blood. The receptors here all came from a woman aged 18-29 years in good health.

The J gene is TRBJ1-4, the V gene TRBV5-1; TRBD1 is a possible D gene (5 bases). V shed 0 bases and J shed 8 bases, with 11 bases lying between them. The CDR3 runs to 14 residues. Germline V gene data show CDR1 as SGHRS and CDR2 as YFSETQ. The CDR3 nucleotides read TGCGCCAGCAGCTTGGGCAGGGTGGACGAAAAACTGTTTTTT. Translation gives CASSLGRVDEKLFF.

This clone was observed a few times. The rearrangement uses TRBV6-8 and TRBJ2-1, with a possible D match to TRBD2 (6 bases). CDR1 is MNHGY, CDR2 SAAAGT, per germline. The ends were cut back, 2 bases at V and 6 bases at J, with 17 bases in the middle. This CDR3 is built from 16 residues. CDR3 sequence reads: CASSYPGGEDTNEQFF. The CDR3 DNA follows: TGTGCCAGCAGTTACCCCGGGGGAGAGGATACCAATGAGCAGTTCTTC.

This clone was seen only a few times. The CDR3 loop reads CASKPRRGETQYF. As DNA, the CDR3 is TGTGCCAGCAAACCAAGGCGAGGGGAGACCCAGTACTTC. This chain uses TRBV6-5 with TRBJ2-5, with D perhaps TRBD2 (5 bases). The CDR3 runs to 13 residues. With 7 bases removed from V and 5 bases from J, the gap between germline ends came to 14 bases. CDR1 and CDR2 (germline): MNHEY, SVGAGI.

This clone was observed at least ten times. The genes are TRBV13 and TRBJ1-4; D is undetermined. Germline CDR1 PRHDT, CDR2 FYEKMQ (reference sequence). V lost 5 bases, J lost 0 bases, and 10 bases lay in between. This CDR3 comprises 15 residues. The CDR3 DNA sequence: TGTGCCAGCAGCCCAGGATTAGCAACTAATGAAAAACTGTTTTTT. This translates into CASSPGLATNEKLFF.

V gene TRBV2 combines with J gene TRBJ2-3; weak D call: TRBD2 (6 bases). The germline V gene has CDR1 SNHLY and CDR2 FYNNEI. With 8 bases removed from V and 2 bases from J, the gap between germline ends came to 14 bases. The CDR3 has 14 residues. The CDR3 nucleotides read TGTGCCAGCGGGCGGGGAGTAGACACAGATACGCAGTATTTT. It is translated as CASGRGVDTDTQYF.

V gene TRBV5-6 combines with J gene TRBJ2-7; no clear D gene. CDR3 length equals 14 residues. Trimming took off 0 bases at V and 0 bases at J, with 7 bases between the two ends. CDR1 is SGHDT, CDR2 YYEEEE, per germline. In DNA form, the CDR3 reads TGTGCCAGCAGCTTGGCAGGTGCCTCCTACGAGCAGTACTTC. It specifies CASSLAGASYEQYF.

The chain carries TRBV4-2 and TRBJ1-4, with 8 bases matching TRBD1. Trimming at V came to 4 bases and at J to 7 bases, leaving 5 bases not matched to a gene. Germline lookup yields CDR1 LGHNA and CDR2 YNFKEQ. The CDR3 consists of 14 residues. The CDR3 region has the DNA TGTGCCAGCAGCCCCCGGGACAGGCCTGAAAAACTGTTTTTT. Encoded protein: CASSPRDRPEKLFF.

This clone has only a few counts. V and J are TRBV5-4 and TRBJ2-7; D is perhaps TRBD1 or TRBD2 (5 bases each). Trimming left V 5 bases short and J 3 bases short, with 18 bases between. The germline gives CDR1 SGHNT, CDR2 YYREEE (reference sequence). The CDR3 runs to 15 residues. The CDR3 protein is CASREGWDLGYEQYF. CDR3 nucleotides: TGTGCCAGCAGAGAAGGTTGGGACCTCGGCTACGAGCAGTACTTC.

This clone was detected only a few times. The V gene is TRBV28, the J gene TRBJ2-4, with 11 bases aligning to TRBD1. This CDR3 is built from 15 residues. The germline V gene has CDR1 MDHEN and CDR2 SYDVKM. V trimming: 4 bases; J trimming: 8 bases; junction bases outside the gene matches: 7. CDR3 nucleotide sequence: TGTGCCAGCAGTTCGAGGACAGGGGGCGCCGACATTCAGTACTTC. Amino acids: CASSSRTGGADIQYF.

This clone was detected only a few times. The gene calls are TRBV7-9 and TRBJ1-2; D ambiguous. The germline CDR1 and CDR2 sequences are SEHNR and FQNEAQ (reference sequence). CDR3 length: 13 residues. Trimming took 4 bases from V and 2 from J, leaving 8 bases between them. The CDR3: CASSSEQNYGYTF. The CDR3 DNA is TGTGCCAGCAGCTCGGAACAGAACTATGGCTACACCTTC.

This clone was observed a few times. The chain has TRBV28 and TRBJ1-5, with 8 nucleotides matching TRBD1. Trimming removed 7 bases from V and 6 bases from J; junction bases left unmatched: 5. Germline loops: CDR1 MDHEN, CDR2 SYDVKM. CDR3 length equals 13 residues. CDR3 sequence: CASTRTGRQPQHF. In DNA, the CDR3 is TGTGCCAGCACCCGGACAGGGCGTCAGCCCCAGCATTTT.

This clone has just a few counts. CDR3 nucleotides: TGTGCCAGCAGCTTATCGGGACTAGCGGGTCTTGCCGCCTACGAGCAGTACTTC. Residues: CASSLSGLAGLAAYEQYF. V and J are TRBV7-8 and TRBJ2-7; 12 bases are a match to TRBD2. With 2 bases clipped from V and 2 bases from J, the junction kept 10 bases outside the gene matches. The CDR3 extends over 18 amino acids. The germline V gene encodes CDR1 SGHVS and CDR2 FQNEAQ.

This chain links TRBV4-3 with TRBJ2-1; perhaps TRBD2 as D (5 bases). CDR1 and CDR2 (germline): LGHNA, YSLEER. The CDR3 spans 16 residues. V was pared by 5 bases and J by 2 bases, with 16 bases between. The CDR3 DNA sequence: TGCGCCAGCAGCTCTCAAGTGGGAGCGGCCTACAATGAGCAGTTCTTC. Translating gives CASSSQVGAAYNEQFF.

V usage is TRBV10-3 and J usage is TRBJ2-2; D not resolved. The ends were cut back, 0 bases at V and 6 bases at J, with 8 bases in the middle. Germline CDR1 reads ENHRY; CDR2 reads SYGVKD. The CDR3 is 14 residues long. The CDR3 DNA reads TGTGCCATCAGTGAGTCTAGTATCCCCGGGGAGCTGTTTTTT. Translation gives CAISESSIPGELFF.

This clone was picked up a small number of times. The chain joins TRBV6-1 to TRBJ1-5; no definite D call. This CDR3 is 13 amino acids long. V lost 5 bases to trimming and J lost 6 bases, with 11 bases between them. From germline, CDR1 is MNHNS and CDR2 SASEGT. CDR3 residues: CASSTTRFQPQHF. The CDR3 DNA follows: TGTGCCAGCAGTACTACTAGGTTTCAGCCCCAGCATTTT.

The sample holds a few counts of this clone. The CDR3 DNA reads TGTGCCAGCAGTGAACAGCGTGAGACCCAGTACTTC. It encodes CASSEQRETQYF. V usage is TRBV2 and J usage is TRBJ2-5, with unresolved D. The germline V gene encodes CDR1 SNHLY and CDR2 FYNNEI. This CDR3 is 12 amino acids long. Trimming removed 2 bases from V and 5 bases from J, with 6 bases in between.

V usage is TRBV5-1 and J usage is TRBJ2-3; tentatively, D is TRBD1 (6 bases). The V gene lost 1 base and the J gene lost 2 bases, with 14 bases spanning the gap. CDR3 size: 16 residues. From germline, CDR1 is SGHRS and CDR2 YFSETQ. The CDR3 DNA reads TGCGCCAGCAGCTTGAAGGGACAACAAAACACAGATACGCAGTATTTT. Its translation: CASSLKGQQNTDTQYF.

The CDR3 here is CASSPLRQGLGTEAFF. CDR3 DNA: TGTGCCAGCTCACCGTTACGACAGGGTTTGGGGACTGAAGCTTTCTTT. The chain couples TRBV18 to TRBJ1-1; 7 positions match TRBD1. The CDR3 contains 16 residues. The trim removed 3 bases at V and 5 bases at J, leaving 12 bases unmatched. Germline CDR1 KGHSH, CDR2 LQKENI.

The CDR3 region is CASSGGQGARTQYF. The CDR3 region has the DNA TGTGCCAGCAGCGGAGGACAGGGAGCCCGGACCCAGTACTTC. The V gene is TRBV9, the J gene TRBJ2-5; 8 nucleotides align to TRBD1. CDR1 SGDLS and CDR2 YYNGEE come from the germline V gene. There are 14 residues in the CDR3. J was trimmed by 7 bases and V by 3 bases; bases with no gene match: 8. The full variable domain, completed using reference TRBV9 and TRBJ2-5, is DSGVTQTPKHLITATGQRVTLRCSPRSGDLSVYWYQQSLDQGLQFLIQYYNGEERAKGNILERFSAQQFPDLHSELNLSSLELGDSALYFCASSGGQGARTQYFGPGTRLLVL.

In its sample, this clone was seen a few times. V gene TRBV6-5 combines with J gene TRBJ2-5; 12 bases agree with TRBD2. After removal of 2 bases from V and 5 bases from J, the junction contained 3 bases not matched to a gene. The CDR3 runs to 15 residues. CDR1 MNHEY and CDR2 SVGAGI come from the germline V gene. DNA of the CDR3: TGTGCCAGCAGTTACGGGGGGACTAGCGGGGAGACCCAGTACTTC. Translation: CASSYGGTSGETQYF.

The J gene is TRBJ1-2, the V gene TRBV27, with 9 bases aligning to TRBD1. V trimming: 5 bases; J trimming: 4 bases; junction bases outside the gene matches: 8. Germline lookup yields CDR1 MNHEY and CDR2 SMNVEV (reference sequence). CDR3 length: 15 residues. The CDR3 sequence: CASSLTTGGFYGYTF. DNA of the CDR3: TGTGCCAGCAGTCTAACCACAGGGGGCTTCTATGGCTACACCTTC.